Following are 2 T cell receptor beta chains from one sample sequenced in a study of cytomegalovirus exposure and HLA in healthy donors. The PCR made use of 60 Vbeta and 13 Jbeta primers. The protocol was immunoSEQ multiplex PCR, while the TCRdb copy is restricted to in-frame clones and leaves out a portion. The repertoire consists of approximately 150,000 clones, with more than 75% occurring once and the leading ten covering around 5.9%. The sequenced sample was PBMCs. All receptors come from a woman aged 35 to 49 in good health and CMV-seropositive.

V usage is TRBV4-2 and J usage is TRBJ2-2; the match to TRBD2 covers 7 bases. This CDR3 has 14 amino acids. From germline, CDR1 is LGHNA and CDR2 YNFKEQ. The V and J ends lost 0 bases and 6 bases, in that order; junction bases with no gene match: 1. CDR3 loop: CASSQEGGAGELFF. For the CDR3, the DNA is TGTGCCAGCAGCCAAGAGGGGGGGGCCGGGGAGCTGTTTTTT.

This chain links TRBV5-1 with TRBJ2-7, with TRBD1 matching over 12 bases. V shed 0 bases, J shed 5 bases, and the junction held 9 bases outside the gene matches. CDR1 is SGHRS, CDR2 YFSETQ, per germline. There are 17 residues in the CDR3. The CDR3 DNA follows: TGCGCCAGCAGCTTGGGGGGTTGGGGACAGGGGGCTAACGAGCAGTACTTC. Protein sequence: CASSLGGWGQGANEQYF.